This TCR beta chain was profiled in a study of cytomegalovirus exposure and HLA in healthy donors. Study-level information: A subsequent analysis stated that the approximately 110 validation repertoires were run on the same platform as the roughly 710 first-cohort repertoires.

CDR1 and CDR2 (germline): SQVTM, ANQGSEA. CDR3 size: 11 residues. V lost 1 base, J lost 14 bases, and 11 bases lay in between. Separate from the roughly 720-subject first cohort, the roughly 120-subject validation cohort was the one that the donors belonged to. As regards this clone: No antigen is known for it.

Produced via immunoSEQ multiplex PCR; TCRdb's table is partial and in-frame only. The sample lists 200,000 to 250,000 clones; approximately 88% were seen once. Overall study findings and caveats: In the approximately 120 validation repertoires, a later analysis found that first-cohort TCR clusters tended to co-occur. The study designated 150 or so TCR beta chains cytomegalovirus-associated.

Sequenced material: PBMCs. The sequence was obtained from a woman between 25 and 40 years old in good health and CMV-seropositive. The chain is built from TRBV29-1 and TRBJ1-4, with D possibly TRBD1 on 6 matching bases. CDR3: CSVEARGGLFF. DNA of the CDR3: TGCAGCGTTGAAGCTCGGGGGGGCCTGTTTTTT.